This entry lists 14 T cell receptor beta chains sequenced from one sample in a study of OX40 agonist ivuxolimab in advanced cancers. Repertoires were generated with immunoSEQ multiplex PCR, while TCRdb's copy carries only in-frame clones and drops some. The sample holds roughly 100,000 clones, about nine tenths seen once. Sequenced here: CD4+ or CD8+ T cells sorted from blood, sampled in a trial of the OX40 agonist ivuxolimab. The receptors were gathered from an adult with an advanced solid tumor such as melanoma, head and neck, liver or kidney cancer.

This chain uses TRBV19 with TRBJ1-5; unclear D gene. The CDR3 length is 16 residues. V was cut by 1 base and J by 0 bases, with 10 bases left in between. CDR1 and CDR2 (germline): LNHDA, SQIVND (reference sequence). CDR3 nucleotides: TGTGCCAGTAGTATAGCCCCGGGCCCTAGCAATCAGCCCCAGCATTTT. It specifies CASSIAPGPSNQPQHF.

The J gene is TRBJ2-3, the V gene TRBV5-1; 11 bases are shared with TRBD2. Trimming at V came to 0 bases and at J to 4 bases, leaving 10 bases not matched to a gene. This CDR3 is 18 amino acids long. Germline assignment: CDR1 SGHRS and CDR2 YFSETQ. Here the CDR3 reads CASSLVSLAGARADTQYF. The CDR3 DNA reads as TGCGCCAGCAGCTTGGTTTCACTAGCGGGGGCCAGGGCAGATACGCAGTATTTT.

The CDR3 sequence is CAISRDRGYEQYF. The CDR3 bases are TGTGCCATCAGCCGGGACAGGGGCTACGAGCAGTACTTC. The gene calls are TRBV10-3 and TRBJ2-7, with 10 bases that match TRBD1. CDR3 size: 13 residues. V lost 6 bases, J lost 3 bases, and 2 bases stayed unmatched. Germline lookup yields CDR1 ENHRY and CDR2 SYGVKD.

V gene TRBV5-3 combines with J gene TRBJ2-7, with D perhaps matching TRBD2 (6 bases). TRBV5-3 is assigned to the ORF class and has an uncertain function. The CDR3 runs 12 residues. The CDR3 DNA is TGTGTCCTCGTCGGCGGGACTTACGAGCAGTACTTC. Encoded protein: CVLVGGTYEQYF.

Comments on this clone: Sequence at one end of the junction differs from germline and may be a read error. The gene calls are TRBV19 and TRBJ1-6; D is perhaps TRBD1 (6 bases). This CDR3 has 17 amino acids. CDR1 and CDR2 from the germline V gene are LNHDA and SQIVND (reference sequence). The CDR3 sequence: CASTPPGAGRYNSPLYF. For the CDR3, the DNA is TGTGCCAGTACTCCCCCGGGGGCAGGCCGTTATAATTCACCCCTCTACTTT. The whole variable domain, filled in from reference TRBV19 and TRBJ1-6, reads DGGITQSPKYLFRKEGQNVTLSCEQNLNHDAMYWYRQDPGQGLRLIYYSQIVNDFQKGDIAEGYSVSREKKESFPLTVTSAQKNPTAFYLCASTPPGAGRYNSPLYFGNGTRLTVT.

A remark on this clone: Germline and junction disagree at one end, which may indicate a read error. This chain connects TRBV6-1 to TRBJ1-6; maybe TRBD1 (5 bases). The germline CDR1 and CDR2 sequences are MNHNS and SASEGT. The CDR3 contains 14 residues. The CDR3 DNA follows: TGTGCCAGCAGTGAAAGGTTCCGGGACTCACCCCCCCACTTT. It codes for CASSERFRDSPPHF.

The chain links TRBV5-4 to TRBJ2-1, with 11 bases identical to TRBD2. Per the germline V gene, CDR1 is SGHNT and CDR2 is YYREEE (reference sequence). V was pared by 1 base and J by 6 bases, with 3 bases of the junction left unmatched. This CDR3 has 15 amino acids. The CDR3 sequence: CASSLTSGGSNEQFF. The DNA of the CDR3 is TGTGCCAGCAGCTTGACTAGCGGGGGCTCCAATGAGCAGTTCTTC.

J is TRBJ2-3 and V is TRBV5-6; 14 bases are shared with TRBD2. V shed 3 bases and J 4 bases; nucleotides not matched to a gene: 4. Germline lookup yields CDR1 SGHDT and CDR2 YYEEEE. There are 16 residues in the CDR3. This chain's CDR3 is CASSWGLAGVADTQYF. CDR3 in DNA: TGTGCCAGCAGCTGGGGACTAGCGGGGGTAGCAGATACGCAGTATTTT.

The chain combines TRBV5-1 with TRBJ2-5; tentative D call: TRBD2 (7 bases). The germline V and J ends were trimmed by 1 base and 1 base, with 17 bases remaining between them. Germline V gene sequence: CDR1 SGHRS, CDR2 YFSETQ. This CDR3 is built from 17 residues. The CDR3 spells CASSLRGAGDPQETQYF. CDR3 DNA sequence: TGCGCCAGCAGCTTGAGGGGGGCGGGGGACCCCCAAGAGACCCAGTACTTC.

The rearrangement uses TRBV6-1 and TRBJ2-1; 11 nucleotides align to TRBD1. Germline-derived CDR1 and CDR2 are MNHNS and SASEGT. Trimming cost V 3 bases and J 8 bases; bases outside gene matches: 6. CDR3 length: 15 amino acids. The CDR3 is CASSDGGQGADEQFF. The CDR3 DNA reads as TGTGCCAGCAGTGATGGAGGACAGGGGGCGGATGAGCAGTTCTTC.

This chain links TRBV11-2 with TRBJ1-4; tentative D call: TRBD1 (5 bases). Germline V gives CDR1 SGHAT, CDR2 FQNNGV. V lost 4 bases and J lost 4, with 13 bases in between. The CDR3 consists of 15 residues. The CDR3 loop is CASSSSGGGNEKLFF. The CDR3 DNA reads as TGTGCCAGCAGCTCGAGCGGGGGGGGTAATGAAAAACTGTTTTTT.

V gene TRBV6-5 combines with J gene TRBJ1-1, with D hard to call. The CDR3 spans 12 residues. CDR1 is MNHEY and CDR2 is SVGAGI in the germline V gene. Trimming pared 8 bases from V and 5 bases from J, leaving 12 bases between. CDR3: CASQFERTEAFF. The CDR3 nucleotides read TGTGCCAGCCAATTCGAAAGGACTGAAGCTTTCTTT.

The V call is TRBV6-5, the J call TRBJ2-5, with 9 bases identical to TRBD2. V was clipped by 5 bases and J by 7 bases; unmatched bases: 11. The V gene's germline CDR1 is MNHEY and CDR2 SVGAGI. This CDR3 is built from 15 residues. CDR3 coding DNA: TGTGCCAGCAGTCCGCCTAGCGGGGCTACGGGGACCCAGTACTTC. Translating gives CASSPPSGATGTQYF.

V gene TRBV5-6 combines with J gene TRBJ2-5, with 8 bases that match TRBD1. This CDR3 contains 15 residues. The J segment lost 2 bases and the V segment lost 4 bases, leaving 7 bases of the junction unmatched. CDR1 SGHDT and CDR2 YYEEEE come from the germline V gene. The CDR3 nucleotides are TGTGCCAGCAGCCTGGACAGGGCGATACAAGAGACCCAGTACTTC. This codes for CASSLDRAIQETQYF.